The 9 T cell receptor beta chains below all came from one sample that was sequenced in a study of cytomegalovirus exposure and HLA in healthy donors. PCR used 60 Vbeta primers and 13 Jbeta primers. TCRdb's table, derived via immunoSEQ multiplex PCR, lists solely in-frame clones and lacks some. This table holds more than 140,000 clones, approximately 78% found once. Sequencing was done on a sample of PBMCs. The receptors were gathered from a man aged 18-30 years in good health and CMV-seropositive.

This chain links TRBV29-1 with TRBJ1-2; possible D gene TRBD1, 5 bases. The CDR3 length is 13 residues. Germline CDR1 reads SQVTM; CDR2 reads ANQGSEA. Trimming stripped 7 bases from V and 2 bases from J, with 14 bases between. The DNA for the CDR3 is TGCAGCGCCCGTGGGGGGATGAACTATGGCTACACCTTC. Residues: CSARGGMNYGYTF.

The rearrangement links TRBV5-1 to TRBJ2-7, with D maybe TRBD2 (7 bases). Trimming removed 7 bases at V and 7 bases at J, with 18 bases between. Per the germline V gene, CDR1 is SGHRS and CDR2 is YFSETQ. This CDR3 is 13 amino acids long. The CDR3 reads CASCPRGAGEQYF. CDR3 DNA: TGCGCCAGCTGCCCCCGGGGGGCGGGGGAGCAGTACTTC.

The chain has TRBV6-1 and TRBJ1-2; D not resolved. The germline V and J ends were trimmed by 7 bases and 7 bases, with 13 bases remaining between them. This CDR3 is 12 amino acids long. Germline V gene lookup returns CDR1 MNHNS and CDR2 SASEGT. The chain's CDR3 is CASTRYEGGYTF. The CDR3 DNA reads TGTGCCAGCACTCGGTATGAGGGTGGCTACACCTTC.

The chain couples TRBV6-5 to TRBJ1-2, with D uncertain. Germline CDR1 and CDR2: MNHEY and SVGAGI. Between the trimmed V and J ends, which lost 2 bases and 5 bases, there was a span of 9 bases. CDR3 size: 13 residues. The CDR3 nucleotides are TGTGCCAGCAGTTACATCGGGGTATATGGCTACACCTTC. Translated: CASSYIGVYGYTF.

The chain joins TRBV6-5 to TRBJ1-1; D is possibly TRBD1 (6 bases). Deletions cut 5 bases from V and 6 bases from J, with 13 bases between. CDR1 and CDR2 from the germline V gene are MNHEY and SVGAGI. This CDR3 region has 13 residues. CDR3: CASSEQGWAEAFF. The CDR3 region has the DNA TGTGCCAGCAGTGAACAGGGTTGGGCTGAAGCTTTCTTT.

V gene TRBV6-5 combines with J gene TRBJ1-2, with D perhaps TRBD1 (5 bases). CDR3 length: 12 residues. V was shortened by 6 bases and J by 4 bases, with 9 bases between the two germline ends. Germline CDR1 reads MNHEY; CDR2 reads SVGAGI. The DNA for the CDR3 is TGTGCCAGCAGCTCAGGGCGCTATGGCTACACCTTC. As protein: CASSSGRYGYTF.

The V gene is TRBV29-1, the J gene TRBJ1-5, with 11 bases fitting TRBD1. With 4 bases clipped from V and 7 bases from J, the junction kept 3 bases outside the gene matches. Germline CDR1 is SQVTM and CDR2 is ANQGSEA. The length of the CDR3 is 13 residues. CDR3 nucleotide sequence: TGCAGCGTTGCGGGACAGGGGGGACAGCCCCAGCATTTT. Translation gives CSVAGQGGQPQHF.

This clone has only one observation. The rearrangement joins TRBV6-1 to TRBJ2-7; 7 bases agree with TRBD2. V lost 0 bases, J lost 6 bases, and 5 bases stayed unmatched. The CDR3 sequence is 14 residues long. CDR1 and CDR2 from the germline V gene are MNHNS and SASEGT. In DNA form, the CDR3 reads TGTGCCAGCAGTGAAGCGGGAGGGCGCGGCGAGCAGTACTTC. Protein: CASSEAGGRGEQYF.

J is TRBJ1-1 and V is TRBV30; 10 bases are shared with TRBD1. The length of the CDR3 is 14 residues. Germline CDR1 reads GTSNPN; CDR2 reads SVGIG (reference sequence). With V trimmed by 2 bases and J by 4 bases, 4 bases remained unmatched. The CDR3 nucleotides are TGTGCCTGGAGTACCCGGACAGGGGGCACTGAAGCTTTCTTT. This encodes CAWSTRTGGTEAFF.